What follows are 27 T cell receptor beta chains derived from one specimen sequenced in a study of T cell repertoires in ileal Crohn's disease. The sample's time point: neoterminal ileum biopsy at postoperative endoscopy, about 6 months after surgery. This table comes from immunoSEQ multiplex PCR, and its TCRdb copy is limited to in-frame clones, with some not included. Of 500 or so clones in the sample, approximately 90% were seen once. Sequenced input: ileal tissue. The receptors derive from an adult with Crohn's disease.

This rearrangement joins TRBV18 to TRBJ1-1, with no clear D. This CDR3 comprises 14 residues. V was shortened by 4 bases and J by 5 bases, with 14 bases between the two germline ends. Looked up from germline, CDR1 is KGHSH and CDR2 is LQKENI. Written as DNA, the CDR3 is TGTGCCAGCTCACAGGGAGTGGATGGAACTGAAGCTTTCTTT. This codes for CASSQGVDGTEAFF.

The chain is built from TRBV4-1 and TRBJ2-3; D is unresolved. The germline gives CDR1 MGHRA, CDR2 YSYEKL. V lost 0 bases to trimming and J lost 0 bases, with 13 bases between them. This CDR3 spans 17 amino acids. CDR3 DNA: TGCGCCAGCAGCCAAGAAAGGGCACCCCCTAGCACAGATACGCAGTATTTT. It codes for CASSQERAPPSTDTQYF.

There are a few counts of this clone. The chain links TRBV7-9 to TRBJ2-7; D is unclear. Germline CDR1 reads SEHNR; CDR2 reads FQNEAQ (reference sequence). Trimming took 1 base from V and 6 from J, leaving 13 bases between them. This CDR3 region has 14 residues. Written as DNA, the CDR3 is TGTGCCAGCAGCTTAGTTTCCGGGCGAGGCGAGCAGTACTTC. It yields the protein CASSLVSGRGEQYF.

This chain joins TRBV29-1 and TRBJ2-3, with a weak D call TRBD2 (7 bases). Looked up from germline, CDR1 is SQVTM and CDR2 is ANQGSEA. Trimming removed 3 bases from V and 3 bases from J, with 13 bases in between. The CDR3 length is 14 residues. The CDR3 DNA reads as TGCAGCGTTGAGGGGGGGGCGGCGACAGATACGCAGTATTTT. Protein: CSVEGGAATDTQYF.

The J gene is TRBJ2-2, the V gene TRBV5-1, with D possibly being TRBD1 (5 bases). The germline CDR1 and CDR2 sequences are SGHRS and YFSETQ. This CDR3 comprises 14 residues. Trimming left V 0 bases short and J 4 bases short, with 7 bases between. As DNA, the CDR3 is TGCGCCAGCAGCTTGGGTAGGGGCACCGGGGAGCTGTTTTTT. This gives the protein CASSLGRGTGELFF.

Written as DNA, the CDR3 is TGTGCCAGCAGTACCACGGGACAATCCTACGAGCAGTACTTC. This codes for CASSTTGQSYEQYF. V usage is TRBV7-8 and J usage is TRBJ2-7, with TRBD1 as a possible D gene (6 bases). This CDR3 has 14 residues. Trimming removed 6 bases from V and 1 base from J, with 13 bases in between. Germline V gene data show CDR1 as SGHVS and CDR2 as FQNEAQ.

The CDR3 loop reads CASSLIPENTGELFF. CDR3 in DNA: TGTGCCAGCAGCTTAATACCGGAGAACACCGGGGAGCTGTTTTTT. The V gene is TRBV7-3, the J gene TRBJ2-2; unclear D gene. The CDR3 consists of 15 residues. Looked up from germline, CDR1 is SGHTA and CDR2 is FQGTGA. The V gene lost 1 base and the J gene lost 1 base, with 7 bases spanning the gap.

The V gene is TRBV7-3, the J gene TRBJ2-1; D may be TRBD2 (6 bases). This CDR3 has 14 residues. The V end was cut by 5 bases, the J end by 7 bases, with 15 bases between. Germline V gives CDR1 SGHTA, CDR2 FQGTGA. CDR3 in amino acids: CASSPQGGRNEQFF. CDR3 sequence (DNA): TGTGCCAGCAGCCCCCAGGGAGGACGGAATGAGCAGTTCTTC. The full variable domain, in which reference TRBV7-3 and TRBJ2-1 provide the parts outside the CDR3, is GAGVSQTPSNKVTEKGKYVELRCDPISGHTALYWYRQSLGQGPEFLIYFQGTGAADDSGLPNDRFFAVRPEGSVSTLKIQRTERGDSAVYLCASSPQGGRNEQFFGPGTRLTVL.

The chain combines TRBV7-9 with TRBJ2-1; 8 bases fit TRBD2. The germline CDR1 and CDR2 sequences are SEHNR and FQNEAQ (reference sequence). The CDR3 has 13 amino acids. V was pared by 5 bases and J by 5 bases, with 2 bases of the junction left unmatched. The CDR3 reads CASSLSGDNEQFF. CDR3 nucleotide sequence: TGTGCCAGCAGCCTTAGCGGGGACAATGAGCAGTTCTTC.

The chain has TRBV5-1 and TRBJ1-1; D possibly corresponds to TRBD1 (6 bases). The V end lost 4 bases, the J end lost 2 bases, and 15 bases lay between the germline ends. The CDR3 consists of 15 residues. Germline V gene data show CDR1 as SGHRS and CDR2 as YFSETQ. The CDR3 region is CASSLSGTSNTEAFF. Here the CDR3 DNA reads TGCGCCAGCAGCCTGTCCGGGACATCTAACACTGAAGCTTTCTTT.

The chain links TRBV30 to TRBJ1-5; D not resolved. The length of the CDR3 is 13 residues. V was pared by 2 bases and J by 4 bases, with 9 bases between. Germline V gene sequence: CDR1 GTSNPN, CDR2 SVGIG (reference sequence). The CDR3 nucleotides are TGTGCCTGGAGTCGCCAAGGGAATCAGCCCCAGCATTTT. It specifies CAWSRQGNQPQHF.

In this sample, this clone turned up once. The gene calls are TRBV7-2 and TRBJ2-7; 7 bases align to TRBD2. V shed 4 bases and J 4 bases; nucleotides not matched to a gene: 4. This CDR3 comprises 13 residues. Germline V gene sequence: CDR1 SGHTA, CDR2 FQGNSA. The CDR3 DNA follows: TGTGCCAGCAGCTCCCCGGGGGGATACGAGCAGTACTTC. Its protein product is CASSSPGGYEQYF. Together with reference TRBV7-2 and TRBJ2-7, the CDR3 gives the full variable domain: GAGVSQSPSNKVTEKGKDVELRCDPISGHTALYWYRQSLGQGLEFLIYFQGNSAPDKSGLPSDRFSAERTGGSVSTLTIQRTQQEDSAVYLCASSSPGGYEQYFGPGTRLTVT.

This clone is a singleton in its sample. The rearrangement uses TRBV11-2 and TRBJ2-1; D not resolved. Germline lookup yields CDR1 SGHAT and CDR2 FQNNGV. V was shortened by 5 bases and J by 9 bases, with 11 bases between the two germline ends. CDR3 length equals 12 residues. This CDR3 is CASSRSGGEQFF. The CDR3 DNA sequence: TGTGCCAGCAGCCGGAGTGGCGGTGAGCAGTTCTTC.

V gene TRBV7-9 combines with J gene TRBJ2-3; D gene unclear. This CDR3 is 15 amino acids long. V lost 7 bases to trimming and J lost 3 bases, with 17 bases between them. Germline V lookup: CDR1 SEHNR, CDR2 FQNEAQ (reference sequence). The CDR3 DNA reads TGTGCCAGCATCCAACTACCGAGCCTTACAGATACGCAGTATTTT. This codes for CASIQLPSLTDTQYF.

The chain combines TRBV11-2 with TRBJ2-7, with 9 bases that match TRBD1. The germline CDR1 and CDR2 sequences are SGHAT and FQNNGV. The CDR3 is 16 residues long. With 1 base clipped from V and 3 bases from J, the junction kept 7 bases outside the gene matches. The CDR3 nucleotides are TGTGCCAGCAGCTTAGCAGGGACAGGGAGGCGCTACGAGCAGTACTTC. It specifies CASSLAGTGRRYEQYF. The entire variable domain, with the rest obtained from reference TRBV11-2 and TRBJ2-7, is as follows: EAGVAQSPRYKIIEKRQSVAFWCNPISGHATLYWYQQILGQGPKLLIQFQNNGVVDDSQLPKDRFSAERLKGVDSTLKIQPAKLEDSAVYLCASSLAGTGRRYEQYFGPGTRLTVT.

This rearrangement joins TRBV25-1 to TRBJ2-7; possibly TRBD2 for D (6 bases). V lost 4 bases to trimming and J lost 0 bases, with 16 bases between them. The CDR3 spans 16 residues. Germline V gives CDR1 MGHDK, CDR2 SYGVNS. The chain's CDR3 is CASSGETWRDSYEQYF. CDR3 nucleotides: TGTGCCAGCAGTGGAGAGACTTGGCGGGACTCCTACGAGCAGTACTTC.

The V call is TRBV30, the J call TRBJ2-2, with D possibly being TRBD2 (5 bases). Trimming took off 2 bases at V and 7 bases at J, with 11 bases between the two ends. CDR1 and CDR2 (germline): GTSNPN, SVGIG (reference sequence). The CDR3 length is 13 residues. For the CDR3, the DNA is TGTGCCTGGAGTCGTCAGAGGGACGGGGAGCTGTTTTTT. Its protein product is CAWSRQRDGELFF. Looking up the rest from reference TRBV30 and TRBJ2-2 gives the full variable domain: SQTIHQWPATLVQPVGSPLSLECTVEGTSNPNLYWYRQAAGRGLQLLFYSVGIGQISSEVPQNLSASRPQDRQFILSSKKLLLSDSGFYLCAWSRQRDGELFFGEGSRLTVL.

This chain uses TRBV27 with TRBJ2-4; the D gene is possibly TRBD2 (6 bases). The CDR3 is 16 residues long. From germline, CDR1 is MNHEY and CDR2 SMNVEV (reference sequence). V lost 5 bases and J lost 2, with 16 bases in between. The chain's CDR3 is CASSPIPGGTKNIQYF. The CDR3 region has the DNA TGTGCCAGCAGTCCTATTCCGGGCGGGACCAAAAACATTCAGTACTTC.

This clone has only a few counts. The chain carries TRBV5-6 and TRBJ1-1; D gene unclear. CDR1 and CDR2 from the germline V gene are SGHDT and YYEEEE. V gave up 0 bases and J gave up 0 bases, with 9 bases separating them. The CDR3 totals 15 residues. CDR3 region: CASSLGRRLNTEAFF. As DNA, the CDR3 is TGTGCCAGCAGCTTGGGACGGCGCCTGAACACTGAAGCTTTCTTT.

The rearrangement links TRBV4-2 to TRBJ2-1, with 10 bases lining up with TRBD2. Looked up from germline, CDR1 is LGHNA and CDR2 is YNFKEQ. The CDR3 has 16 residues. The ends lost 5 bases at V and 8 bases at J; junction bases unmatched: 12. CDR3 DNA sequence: TGTGCCAGCAGCTCCAAAGCGGGAGGGGAGGGGGATGAGCAGTTCTTC. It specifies CASSSKAGGEGDEQFF.

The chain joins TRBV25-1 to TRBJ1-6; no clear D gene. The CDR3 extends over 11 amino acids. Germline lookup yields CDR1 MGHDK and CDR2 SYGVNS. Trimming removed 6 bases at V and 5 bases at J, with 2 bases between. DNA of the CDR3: TGTGCCAGCAGCAATAATTCACCCCTCCACTTT. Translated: CASSNNSPLHF.

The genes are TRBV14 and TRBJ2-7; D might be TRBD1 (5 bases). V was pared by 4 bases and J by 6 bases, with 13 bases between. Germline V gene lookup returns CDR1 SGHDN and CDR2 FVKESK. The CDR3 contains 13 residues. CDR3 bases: TGTGCCAGCAGCCGGCAGATCAGGGCCGAGCAGTACTTC. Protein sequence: CASSRQIRAEQYF.

The CDR3 is CASSLGGQVNSPLHF. The CDR3 DNA is TGCGCCAGCAGCTTGGGGGGACAGGTTAATTCACCCCTCCACTTT. V is TRBV5-1 and J is TRBJ1-6; 8 bases are shared with TRBD1. Trimming at V came to 0 bases and at J to 6 bases, leaving 2 bases not matched to a gene. Looked up from germline, CDR1 is SGHRS and CDR2 is YFSETQ. There are 15 residues in the CDR3.

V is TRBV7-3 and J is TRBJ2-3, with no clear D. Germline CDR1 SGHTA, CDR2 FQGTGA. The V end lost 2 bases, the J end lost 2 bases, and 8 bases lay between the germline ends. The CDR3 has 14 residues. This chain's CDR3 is CASSLGSATDTQYF. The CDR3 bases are TGTGCCAGCAGCTTAGGGTCAGCCACAGATACGCAGTATTTT.

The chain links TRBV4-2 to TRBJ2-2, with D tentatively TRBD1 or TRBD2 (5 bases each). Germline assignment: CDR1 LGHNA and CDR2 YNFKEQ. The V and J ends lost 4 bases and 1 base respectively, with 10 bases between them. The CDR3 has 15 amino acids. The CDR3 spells CASSPGTVNTGELFF. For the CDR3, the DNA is TGTGCCAGCAGCCCCGGGACGGTGAACACCGGGGAGCTGTTTTTT.

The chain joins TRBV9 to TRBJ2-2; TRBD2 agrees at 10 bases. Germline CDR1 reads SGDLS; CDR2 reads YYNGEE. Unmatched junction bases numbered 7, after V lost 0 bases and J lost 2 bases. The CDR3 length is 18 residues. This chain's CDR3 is CASSVDPAGGVNTGELFF. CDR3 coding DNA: TGTGCCAGCAGCGTAGACCCAGCGGGAGGGGTTAACACCGGGGAGCTGTTTTTT. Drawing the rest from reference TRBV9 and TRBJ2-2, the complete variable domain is DSGVTQTPKHLITATGQRVTLRCSPRSGDLSVYWYQQSLDQGLQFLIQYYNGEERAKGNILERFSAQQFPDLHSELNLSSLELGDSALYFCASSVDPAGGVNTGELFFGEGSRLTVL.

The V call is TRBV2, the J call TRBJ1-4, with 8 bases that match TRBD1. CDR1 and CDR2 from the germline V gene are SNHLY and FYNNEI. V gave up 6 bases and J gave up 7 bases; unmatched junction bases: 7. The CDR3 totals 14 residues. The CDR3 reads CASSPGTGGEKLFF. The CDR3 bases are TGTGCCAGCAGCCCCGGGACAGGCGGTGAAAAACTGTTTTTT.